This entry lists 27 T cell receptor beta chains sequenced from one sample in a study of T cells in narcolepsy. Method: immunoSEQ multiplex PCR; TCRdb's copy keeps in-frame clones and lacks some. The sample includes 30,000 to 40,000 clones, roughly 90% of them seen just once. The sequencing sample was made of CD45RA- memory CD4+ T cells from PBMCs. The source of these receptors is a human donor with narcolepsy.

This clone was found once. The V gene is TRBV7-2, the J gene TRBJ2-7; TRBD2 matches at 10 bases. The germline CDR1 and CDR2 sequences are SGHTA and FQGNSA. The CDR3 sequence is 17 residues long. The V segment lost 2 bases and the J segment 7 bases; nucleotides outside the gene matches: 14. The CDR3 here is CASSLSRLAGARGEQYF. DNA of the CDR3: TGTGCCAGCAGCTTAAGTAGGCTAGCGGGGGCCCGGGGGGAGCAGTACTTC. Filled out from reference TRBV7-2 and TRBJ2-7, the complete variable domain reads GAGVSQSPSNKVTEKGKDVELRCDPISGHTALYWYRQSLGQGLEFLIYFQGNSAPDKSGLPSDRFSAERTGGSVSTLTIQRTQQEDSAVYLCASSLSRLAGARGEQYFGPGTRLTVT.

The chain recombines TRBV7-8 with TRBJ2-2, with D possibly matching TRBD2 (6 bases). In germline, CDR1 is SGHVS, CDR2 FQNEAQ. This CDR3 has 17 amino acids. V was clipped by 1 base and J by 4 bases, with 16 bases between them. The CDR3 reads CASSLVSGDLGTGELFF. The CDR3 DNA is TGTGCCAGCAGCTTAGTTTCGGGGGATCTAGGCACCGGGGAGCTGTTTTTT.

This clone was observed a single time. The chain carries TRBV28 and TRBJ1-2; D possibly corresponds to TRBD1 (6 bases). V shed 5 bases and J shed 0 bases, with 7 bases lying between them. Germline-derived CDR1 and CDR2 are MDHEN and SYDVKM. The CDR3 has 13 residues. The DNA of the CDR3 is TGTGCCAGCAGTGGGACACCTAACTATGGCTACACCTTC. This sequence encodes CASSGTPNYGYTF.

The CDR3 nucleotides read TGCGCCAGCAGCCAAGCCCTAGCGGGACCCATGGGGACCCAGTACTTC. Translating gives CASSQALAGPMGTQYF. V usage is TRBV4-3 and J usage is TRBJ2-5; 9 nucleotides agree with TRBD2. V trimming: 1 base; J trimming: 7 bases; junction bases outside the gene matches: 10. The CDR3 has 16 residues. Looked up from germline, CDR1 is LGHNA and CDR2 is YSLEER.

The chain is built from TRBV4-3 and TRBJ1-1; the D is unclear. The CDR3 is 14 amino acids. V lost 5 bases, J lost 1 base, and 11 bases lay in between. The germline V gene encodes CDR1 LGHNA and CDR2 YSLEER. The CDR3, as DNA: TGCGCCAGCAGCTCCCGCTGGAAGAACACTGAAGCTTTCTTT. Translating gives CASSSRWKNTEAFF.

This chain connects TRBV27 to TRBJ1-1, with TRBD1 as a possible D gene (5 bases). The CDR3 sequence is 15 residues long. From germline, CDR1 is MNHEY and CDR2 SMNVEV (reference sequence). V was clipped by 3 bases and J by 5 bases, with 16 bases between them. CDR3 in amino acids: CASSLLGGGGTEAFF. The CDR3 DNA reads as TGTGCCAGCAGTTTGTTGGGGGGTGGGGGGACTGAAGCTTTCTTT.

This chain connects TRBV9 to TRBJ1-5; D not certain. The germline V and J ends were trimmed by 3 bases and 4 bases, with 14 bases remaining between them. The CDR3 has 15 amino acids. Germline V gene lookup returns CDR1 SGDLS and CDR2 YYNGEE. In DNA form, the CDR3 reads TGTGCCAGCAGCGATAGCCTTAGTTTTAATCAGCCCCAGCATTTT. This codes for CASSDSLSFNQPQHF.

This chain connects TRBV7-2 to TRBJ1-1; D not resolved. Trimming stripped 2 bases from V and 3 bases from J, with 10 bases between. The germline gives CDR1 SGHTA, CDR2 FQGNSA. The CDR3 has 14 amino acids. CDR3 in DNA: TGTGCCAGCAGCTTAATGCCTAGGGACACTGAAGCTTTCTTT. Translation: CASSLMPRDTEAFF.

J is TRBJ1-1 and V is TRBV7-9, with TRBD1 matching 10 bases. Germline CDR1 reads SEHNR; CDR2 reads FQNEAQ (reference sequence). Trimming cost V 4 bases and J 5 bases; bases outside gene matches: 4. There are 14 residues in the CDR3. CDR3 coding DNA: TGTGCCAGCAGCTCAGGGGGACAGGGGACTGAAGCTTTCTTT. Encoded protein: CASSSGGQGTEAFF.

The CDR3 sequence is CASSLVSSYNEQFF. The DNA of the CDR3 is TGTGCCAGCAGCTTAGTGAGCTCCTACAATGAGCAGTTCTTC. The chain employs TRBV11-3 and TRBJ2-1, with D uncertain. Germline assignment: CDR1 SGHNT and CDR2 YENEEA. V lost 1 base and J 0 bases, leaving 4 bases between the germline ends. The CDR3 is 14 residues long.

The CDR3, as DNA: TGTGCCAGCAGCCGCTCAGGGTCTGGAAACACCATATATTTT. Amino acid sequence: CASSRSGSGNTIYF. The rearrangement links TRBV7-2 to TRBJ1-3; maybe TRBD1 (5 bases). The V gene's germline CDR1 is SGHTA and CDR2 FQGNSA. This CDR3 is built from 14 residues. Trimming shortened V by 5 bases and J by 1 base, and 9 bases separated the two germline ends. The full variable domain, completed using reference TRBV7-2 and TRBJ1-3, is GAGVSQSPSNKVTEKGKDVELRCDPISGHTALYWYRQSLGQGLEFLIYFQGNSAPDKSGLPSDRFSAERTGGSVSTLTIQRTQQEDSAVYLCASSRSGSGNTIYFGEGSWLTVV.

The chain employs TRBV6-1 and TRBJ1-5; 11 bases agree with TRBD1. Germline V gene data show CDR1 as MNHNS and CDR2 as SASEGT. The CDR3 length is 15 residues. J gave up 6 bases and V 6 bases, and 7 bases lay outside the gene matches. CDR3 DNA sequence: TGTGCCAGCAGACAGGACAGGGGGCAGGGTCAGCCCCAGCATTTT. This sequence encodes CASRQDRGQGQPQHF.

The rearrangement uses TRBV30 and TRBJ1-2; 7 nucleotides agree with TRBD1. The germline V gene has CDR1 GTSNPN and CDR2 SVGIG (reference sequence). Trimming removed 1 base from V and 2 bases from J; junction bases left unmatched: 10. This CDR3 has 16 residues. The CDR3 sequence is CAWSAPGQRSNYGYTF. The CDR3 DNA reads as TGTGCCTGGAGTGCCCCGGGACAGCGGTCGAACTATGGCTACACCTTC.

This chain uses TRBV13 with TRBJ1-2; D not certain. The CDR3 runs 12 residues. V gave up 5 bases and J gave up 4 bases, with 8 bases separating them. Germline V gives CDR1 PRHDT, CDR2 FYEKMQ (reference sequence). The CDR3 is CASSQTGYGYTF. The CDR3 DNA is TGTGCCAGCAGCCAAACGGGCTATGGCTACACCTTC.

The V call is TRBV7-2, the J call TRBJ1-5; D is uncertain. With 3 bases removed from V and 3 bases from J, the gap between germline ends came to 6 bases. CDR3 length equals 13 residues. CDR1 SGHTA and CDR2 FQGNSA come from the germline V gene. The CDR3 sequence: CASSLIDNQPQHF. The CDR3 DNA follows: TGTGCCAGCAGCTTGATTGACAATCAGCCCCAGCATTTT.

V usage is TRBV5-1 and J usage is TRBJ2-2; D ambiguous. The CDR3 runs to 15 residues. The V gene lost 2 bases and the J gene lost 2 bases, with 10 bases spanning the gap. From germline, CDR1 is SGHRS and CDR2 YFSETQ. CDR3 nucleotides: TGCGCCAGCAGCTTCTCGGACCCAAACACCGGGGAGCTGTTTTTT. It specifies CASSFSDPNTGELFF.

The chain couples TRBV5-1 to TRBJ2-3; D possibly matches TRBD1 or TRBD2 (6 bases each). With 4 bases removed from V and 6 bases from J, the gap between germline ends came to 24 bases. Germline CDR1 SGHRS, CDR2 YFSETQ. There are 17 residues in the CDR3. CDR3 in amino acids: CASSPTQQGLGWDTQYF. In DNA form, the CDR3 reads TGCGCCAGCAGCCCTACTCAACAGGGACTCGGGTGGGATACGCAGTATTTT.

The chain has TRBV6-6 and TRBJ2-3, with TRBD2 matching 7 bases. The CDR3 is made up of 15 amino acids. V shed 4 bases, J shed 4 bases, and the junction held 8 bases outside the gene matches. Germline V CDR1 and CDR2: MNHNY, SVGAGI (reference sequence). In nucleotides, the CDR3 is TGTGCCAGCAGTTTGATGGGGGGGTATTCAGATACGCAGTATTTT. Translated: CASSLMGGYSDTQYF.

V gene TRBV7-2 combines with J gene TRBJ2-7, with D unresolved. The V gene lost 3 bases and the J gene lost 0 bases, with 9 bases spanning the gap. The CDR3 is made up of 14 amino acids. The germline gives CDR1 SGHTA, CDR2 FQGNSA. The CDR3 bases are TGTGCCAGCAGCTTGATATATAGCTCCTACGAGCAGTACTTC. Protein product: CASSLIYSSYEQYF.

The gene calls are TRBV6-5 and TRBJ1-1, with a tentative D call TRBD1 (6 bases). The CDR3 covers 12 residues. V was trimmed by 6 bases and J by 11 bases, leaving 16 bases between them. Germline V CDR1 and CDR2: MNHEY, SVGAGI. In nucleotides, the CDR3 is TGTGCCAGCAGAGGGGACGGGGGGCCCGCTTTCTTT. Translated, it gives CASRGDGGPAFF.

This chain links TRBV30 with TRBJ2-1; 10 positions agree with TRBD2. With V trimmed by 3 bases and J by 2 bases, 4 bases remained unmatched. From germline, CDR1 is GTSNPN and CDR2 SVGIG (reference sequence). The CDR3 consists of 15 residues. CDR3 sequence (DNA): TGTGCCTGGAGCGGCAGCGGGAGGGCCTACAATGAGCAGTTCTTC. Its protein is CAWSGSGRAYNEQFF.

The V call is TRBV29-1, the J call TRBJ2-3; D is possibly TRBD1 (6 bases). Trimming took off 6 bases at V and 9 bases at J, with 19 bases between the two ends. Germline V gives CDR1 SQVTM, CDR2 ANQGSEA. The length of the CDR3 is 13 residues. The CDR3 is CSVTRDKGGTQYF. CDR3 coding DNA: TGCAGCGTAACCCGGGACAAAGGAGGCACGCAGTATTTT.

The rearrangement links TRBV7-6 to TRBJ2-1; 8 bases are a match to TRBD2. CDR1 and CDR2 from the germline V gene are SGHVS and FNYEAQ. J gave up 6 bases and V 5 bases, and 9 bases lay outside the gene matches. This CDR3 has 15 amino acids. CDR3 protein: CASSTGTSLANEQFF. The CDR3 DNA reads TGTGCCAGCAGCACCGGGACTAGTCTTGCCAATGAGCAGTTCTTC.

This clone was seen a handful of times. V and J are TRBV28 and TRBJ2-7, with D tentatively TRBD1 (5 bases). V was trimmed by 8 bases and J by 2 bases, leaving 13 bases between them. From germline, CDR1 is MDHEN and CDR2 SYDVKM. The CDR3 sequence is 13 residues long. The CDR3 is CASWSRGAYEQYF. The CDR3 DNA follows: TGTGCCAGCTGGTCAAGGGGTGCCTACGAGCAGTACTTC. The full variable domain, rest sourced from reference TRBV28 and TRBJ2-7, is DVKVTQSSRYLVKRTGEKVFLECVQDMDHENMFWYRQDPGLGLRLIYFSYDVKMKEKGDIPEGYSVSREKKERFSLILESASTNQTSMYLCASWSRGAYEQYFGPGTRLTVT.

The rearrangement uses TRBV6-6 and TRBJ2-3; D may be TRBD1 or TRBD2 (5 bases each). Trimming removed 6 bases from V and 0 bases from J, with 10 bases in between. Germline V gives CDR1 MNHNY, CDR2 SVGAGI (reference sequence). The CDR3 is 14 amino acids. The CDR3 loop reads CASRRDLSTDTQYF. CDR3 nucleotides: TGTGCCAGCAGGAGGGACCTTAGCACAGATACGCAGTATTTT.

CDR3 in DNA: TGTGCCTGGGGCCGAGGCGGGGGGGTCAATGAGCAGTTCTTC. This encodes CAWGRGGGVNEQFF. This chain connects TRBV30 to TRBJ2-1, with 9 bases aligning to TRBD2. V trimming: 5 bases; J trimming: 6 bases; junction bases outside the gene matches: 8. CDR3 length equals 14 residues. Germline loops: CDR1 GTSNPN, CDR2 SVGIG (reference sequence).

The chain carries TRBV30 and TRBJ2-7; D assignment may be TRBD1 or TRBD2 (5 bases each). Trimming left V 4 bases short and J 5 bases short, with 12 bases between. The CDR3 is 12 amino acids. Germline V lookup: CDR1 GTSNPN, CDR2 SVGIG (reference sequence). The CDR3 spells CAWNEGFNEQYF. CDR3 DNA sequence: TGTGCCTGGAACGAGGGGTTCAACGAGCAGTACTTC. The whole variable domain, remainder taken from reference TRBV30 and TRBJ2-7, is SQTIHQWPATLVQPVGSPLSLECTVEGTSNPNLYWYRQAAGRGLQLLFYSVGIGQISSEVPQNLSASRPQDRQFILSSKKLLLSDSGFYLCAWNEGFNEQYFGPGTRLTVT.